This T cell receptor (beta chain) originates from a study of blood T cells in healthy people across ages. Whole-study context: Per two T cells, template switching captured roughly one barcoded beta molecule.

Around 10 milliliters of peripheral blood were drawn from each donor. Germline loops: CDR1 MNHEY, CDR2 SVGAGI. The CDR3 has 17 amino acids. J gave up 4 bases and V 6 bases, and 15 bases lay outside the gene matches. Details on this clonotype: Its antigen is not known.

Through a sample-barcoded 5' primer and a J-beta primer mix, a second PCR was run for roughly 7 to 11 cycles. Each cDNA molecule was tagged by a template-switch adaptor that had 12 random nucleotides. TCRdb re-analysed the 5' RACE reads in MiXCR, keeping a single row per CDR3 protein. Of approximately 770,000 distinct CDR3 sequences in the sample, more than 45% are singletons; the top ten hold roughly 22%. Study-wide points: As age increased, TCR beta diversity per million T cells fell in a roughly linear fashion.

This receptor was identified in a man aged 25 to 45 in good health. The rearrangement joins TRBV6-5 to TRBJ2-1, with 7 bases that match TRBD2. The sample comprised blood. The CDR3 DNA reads TGTGCCAGCAGATTAAACTCGGGGGGACGGACGTACAATGAGCAGTTCTTC. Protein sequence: CASRLNSGGRTYNEQFF.